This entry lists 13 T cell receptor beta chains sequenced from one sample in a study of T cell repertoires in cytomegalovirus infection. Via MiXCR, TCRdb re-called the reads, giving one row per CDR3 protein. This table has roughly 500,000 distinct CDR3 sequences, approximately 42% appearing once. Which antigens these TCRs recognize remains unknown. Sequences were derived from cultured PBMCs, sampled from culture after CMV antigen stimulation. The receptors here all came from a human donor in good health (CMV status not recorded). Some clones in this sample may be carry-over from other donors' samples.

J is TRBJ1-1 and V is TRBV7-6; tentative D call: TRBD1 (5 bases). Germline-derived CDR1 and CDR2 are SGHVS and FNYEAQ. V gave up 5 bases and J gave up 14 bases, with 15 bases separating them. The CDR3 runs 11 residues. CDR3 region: CASSKGTWMFF. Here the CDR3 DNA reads TGTGCCAGCAGCAAGGGGACGTGGATGTTCTTT.

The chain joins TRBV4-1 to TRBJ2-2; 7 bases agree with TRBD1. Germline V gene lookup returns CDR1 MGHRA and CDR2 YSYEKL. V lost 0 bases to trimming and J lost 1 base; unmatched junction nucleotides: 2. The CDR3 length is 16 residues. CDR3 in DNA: TGCGCCAGCAGCCAAGATGGGACAGAGAACACCGGGGAGCTGTTTTTT. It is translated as CASSQDGTENTGELFF.

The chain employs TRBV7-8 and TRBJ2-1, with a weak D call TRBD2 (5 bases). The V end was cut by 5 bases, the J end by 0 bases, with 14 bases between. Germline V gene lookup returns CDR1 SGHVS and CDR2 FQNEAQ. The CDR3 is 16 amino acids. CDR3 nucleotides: TGTGCCAGCAGCCCCCTGGTGGGGAGCTCCTACAATGAGCAGTTCTTC. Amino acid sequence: CASSPLVGSSYNEQFF.

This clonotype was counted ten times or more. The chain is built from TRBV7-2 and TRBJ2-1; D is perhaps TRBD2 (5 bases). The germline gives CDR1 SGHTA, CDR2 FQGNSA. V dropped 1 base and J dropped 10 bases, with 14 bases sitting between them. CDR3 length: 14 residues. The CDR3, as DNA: TGTGCCAGCAGCTTAGGTCCCGCGGGCGGGGAGCAGTTCTTC. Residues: CASSLGPAGGEQFF.

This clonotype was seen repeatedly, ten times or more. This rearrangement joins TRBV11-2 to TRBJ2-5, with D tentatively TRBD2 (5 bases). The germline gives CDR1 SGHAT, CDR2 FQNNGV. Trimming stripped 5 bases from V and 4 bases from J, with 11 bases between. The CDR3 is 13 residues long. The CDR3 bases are TGTGCCAGCAGCGGCGGGTGGAGAGAGACCCAGTACTTC. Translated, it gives CASSGGWRETQYF.

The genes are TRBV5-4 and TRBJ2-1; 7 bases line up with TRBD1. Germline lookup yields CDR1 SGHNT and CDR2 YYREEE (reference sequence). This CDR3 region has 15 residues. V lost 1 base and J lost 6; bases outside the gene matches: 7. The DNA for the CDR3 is TGTGCCAGCAGCTTGACAGGGGATTGGGTCAATGAGCAGTTCTTC. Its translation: CASSLTGDWVNEQFF.

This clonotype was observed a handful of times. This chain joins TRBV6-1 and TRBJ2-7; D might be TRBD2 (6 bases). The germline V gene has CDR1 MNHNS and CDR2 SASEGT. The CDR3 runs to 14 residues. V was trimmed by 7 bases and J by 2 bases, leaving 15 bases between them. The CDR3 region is CASIPGGRTYEQYF. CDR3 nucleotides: TGTGCCAGCATCCCCGGAGGGCGGACCTACGAGCAGTACTTC.

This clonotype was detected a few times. The CDR3 loop is CASSLRAGELFF. CDR3 sequence (DNA): TGTGCCAGCAGCTTACGGGCCGGGGAGCTGTTTTTT. The V and J genes are TRBV7-2 and TRBJ2-2, with D unresolved. Germline CDR1 reads SGHTA; CDR2 reads FQGNSA. The CDR3 consists of 12 residues. The V gene lost 2 bases and the J gene lost 6 bases, with 4 bases spanning the gap.

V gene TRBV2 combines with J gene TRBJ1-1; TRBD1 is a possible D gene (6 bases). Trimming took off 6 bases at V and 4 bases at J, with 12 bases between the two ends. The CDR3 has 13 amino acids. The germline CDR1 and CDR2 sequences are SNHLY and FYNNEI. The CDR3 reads CASRRGQSTEAFF. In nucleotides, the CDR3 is TGTGCCAGCAGGCGGGGGCAGAGCACTGAAGCTTTCTTT.

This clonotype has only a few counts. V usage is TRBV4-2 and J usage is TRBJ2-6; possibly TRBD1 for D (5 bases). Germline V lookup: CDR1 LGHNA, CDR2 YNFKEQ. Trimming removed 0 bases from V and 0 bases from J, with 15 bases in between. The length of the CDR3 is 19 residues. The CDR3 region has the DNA TGTGCCAGCAGCCAAGATAGGGGTCCGAGCCTCTCTGGGGCCAACGTCCTGACTTTC. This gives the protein CASSQDRGPSLSGANVLTF.

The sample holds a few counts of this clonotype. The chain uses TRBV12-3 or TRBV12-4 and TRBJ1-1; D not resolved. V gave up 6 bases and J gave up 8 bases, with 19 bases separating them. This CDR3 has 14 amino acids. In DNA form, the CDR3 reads TGTGCCAGCAGACCGAGAGCAGGAAAGGGCGAAGCTTTCTTT. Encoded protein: CASRPRAGKGEAFF.

CDR3: CASTKSALGPYEQYF. CDR3 coding DNA: TGTGCCAGCACCAAGAGCGCGCTTGGGCCCTACGAGCAGTACTTC. J is TRBJ2-7 and V is TRBV7-8; D gene ambiguous. V was trimmed by 7 bases and J by 2 bases, leaving 18 bases between them. Germline V lookup: CDR1 SGHVS, CDR2 FQNEAQ. The CDR3 is 15 amino acids.

CDR3 in DNA: TGCGCCAGCAGCCCACGGACTAGCGGGGTACCCTACAATGAGCAGTTCTTC. It codes for CASSPRTSGVPYNEQFF. The chain carries TRBV4-1 and TRBJ2-1, with 12 bases fitting TRBD2. Germline V lookup: CDR1 MGHRA, CDR2 YSYEKL. CDR3 size: 17 residues. After removal of 4 bases from V and 2 bases from J, the junction contained 6 bases not matched to a gene.